The entry below describes one T cell receptor (beta chain). The antigen is not known. These data originate in a study of T-cell memory formation after mild COVID-19. The wider study: Largely donor-specific TCR clusters were found.

Study-wide findings and caveats: Clones that contracted clustered mainly in CM and EM if CD4+ and in EMRA if CD8+.

Looked up from germline, CDR1 is SGHTA and CDR2 is FQGNSA. Trimming took 0 bases from V and 4 from J, leaving 12 bases between them. The CDR3 has 15 residues. Amplification by 5'RACE using constant-segment primers produced TCR alpha and TCR beta cDNA libraries that carried sample barcodes and UMIs. From the 5' RACE reads, TCRdb called clonotypes with MiXCR, one entry per CDR3 protein. Here the sample spans about 290,000 distinct CDR3 sequences, approximately 15% being singletons. The sequence derives from a man aged 18 to 35 who had mild COVID-19 (a few samples of this study predate the infection). Cell type and time point are not known. The specimen sequenced was PBMCs or a T cell subset sorted from them (not recorded which). V and J are TRBV7-2 and TRBJ1-2; TRBD1 is a possible D gene (5 bases). In nucleotides, the CDR3 is TGTGCCAGCAGCTTAGCTCCCGCTGGGGGCTATGGCTACACCTTC. Protein product: CASSLAPAGGYGYTF.